This passage covers 9 T cell receptor beta chains from one sample sequenced in a study of post-analysis software for immune sequencing data. Study outcomes and limitations: A few TRBV segments occurring more often in patients than controls included TRBV5-6, TRBV5-1 and TRBV20-1.

TCR beta cDNA libraries had unique molecular identifiers. MiXCR was run by TCRdb on the PCR reads, yielding one entry per CDR3 protein. The data show 750,000 to 950,000 distinct CDR3 sequences, about 43% seen once. No antigens are known for them. What was sequenced was blood. Receptors were obtained from a girl aged 5-17 years with multiple sclerosis.

The chain uses TRBV12-3 or TRBV12-4 and TRBJ2-1; TRBD2 matches 7 bases. V shed 2 bases, J shed 9 bases, and the junction held 7 bases outside the gene matches. This CDR3 is 14 amino acids long. The CDR3 nucleotides read TGTGCCAGCAGTTTAAAGATTGGGAGGGGTGAGCAGTTCTTC. Its translation is CASSLKIGRGEQFF.

As regards this clonotype: The junction and the germline gene differ at one end; a read error may be behind it. The chain joins TRBV27 to TRBJ2-3; D is possibly TRBD1 (6 bases). CDR3 length: 13 amino acids. Per the germline V gene, CDR1 is MNHEY and CDR2 is SMNVEV (reference sequence). CDR3 sequence reads: CVSSLSRGDTQYF. For the CDR3, the DNA is TGTGTCAGCAGTTTATCCAGGGGAGATACGCAGTATTTT.

The chain links TRBV5-1 to TRBJ1-1, with no clear D. Germline assignment: CDR1 SGHRS and CDR2 YFSETQ. This CDR3 spans 14 amino acids. Trimming removed 1 base from V and 0 bases from J, with 7 bases in between. The chain's CDR3 is CASSLFNLNTEAFF. In DNA form, the CDR3 reads TGCGCCAGCAGCTTGTTCAACTTGAACACTGAAGCTTTCTTT.

The rearrangement joins TRBV4-3 to TRBJ1-6; D is ambiguous. The V end was cut by 0 bases, the J end by 6 bases, with 12 bases between. Germline CDR1 and CDR2: LGHNA and YSLEER. This CDR3 contains 16 residues. This CDR3 reads CASSQDFEQLNSPLHF. DNA for the CDR3: TGCGCCAGCAGCCAAGACTTTGAACAGCTTAATTCACCCCTCCACTTT.

This clonotype was recorded a few times. The CDR3 loop is CASSPTPGRRFEPQHF. Here the CDR3 DNA reads TGTGCCAGCAGCCCGACTCCGGGACGGCGATTTGAGCCCCAGCATTTT. The V gene is TRBV5-4, the J gene TRBJ1-5; tentatively, D is TRBD1 (5 bases). V was clipped by 4 bases and J by 8 bases, with 22 bases between them. Germline V gives CDR1 SGHNT, CDR2 YYREEE (reference sequence). The CDR3 extends over 16 amino acids.

The gene calls are TRBV29-1 and TRBJ2-5, with TRBD2 matching 7 bases. The DNA end is more similar to TRBJ2-1, so the J call may be wrong. This CDR3 comprises 13 residues. Germline V gene lookup returns CDR1 SQVTM and CDR2 ANQGSEA. The CDR3 nucleotides are TGCAGCGCTCGCCGGGACTACCAAGAGACCCAGTTCTTC. This encodes CSARRDYQETQFF.

This clonotype was detected only a few times. The J gene is TRBJ2-1, the V gene TRBV20-1, with D tentatively TRBD2 (6 bases). There are 16 residues in the CDR3. Trimming pared 0 bases from V and 0 bases from J, leaving 12 bases between. Germline V gene lookup returns CDR1 DFQATT and CDR2 SNEGSKA (reference sequence). The CDR3 is CSARDRRGSSYNEQFF. CDR3 DNA sequence: TGCAGTGCTAGAGATCGCCGGGGGAGCTCCTACAATGAGCAGTTCTTC.

The table lists this clonotype with a few counts. The rearrangement joins TRBV29-1 to TRBJ2-1; D possibly matches TRBD1 or TRBD2 (5 bases each). Gene TRBJ2-7 matches the end of the DNA better, so the J call may be wrong. Germline V gene lookup returns CDR1 SQVTM and CDR2 ANQGSEA. The CDR3 runs 17 residues. This CDR3 reads CSVVLSGRGVAYNEQYF. CDR3 coding DNA: TGCAGCGTTGTACTCTCGGGTAGAGGGGTAGCCTACAATGAGCAGTACTTC.

This chain uses TRBV9 with TRBJ1-1; 8 bases line up with TRBD1. Trimming cost V 2 bases and J 6 bases; bases outside gene matches: 6. The CDR3 contains 14 residues. Germline V lookup: CDR1 SGDLS, CDR2 YYNGEE. The CDR3 loop reads CASSVYSQGAEAFF. CDR3 nucleotide sequence: TGTGCCAGCAGCGTTTATTCACAGGGGGCTGAAGCTTTCTTT.